The clone carrying this T cell receptor (beta chain) was detected only a few times. Its target is unknown. TCRdb fed the 5' RACE reads into MiXCR, producing one record per CDR3 protein. In the table there are more than 300,000 distinct CDR3 sequences, about 10% of which are singletons. V was trimmed by 10 bases and J by 8 bases, leaving 12 bases between them. Germline CDR1 KGHSH, CDR2 LQKENI. This CDR3 has 12 residues. This sample stems from a study of T cells after yellow fever vaccination. Study in general: SMART-Seq v4 Ultra Low Input handled preparation of low-cell-number fractions. Findings and limits, study-wide: In FACS-sorted repertoires, abundant clonotypes from the bulk population could appear as contaminants.

This sample comprised CD4+ T cells sorted from PBMCs, obtained 45 days after the yellow fever booster vaccination. This TCR was sampled from a man aged 18 to 35 who received the YFV17D yellow fever vaccine. The chain has TRBV18 and TRBJ1-6; a weak D match, TRBD1 (6 bases). CDR3 in DNA: TGTGCCACCAGGGGTTGGGATTCACCCCTCCACTTT. It encodes CATRGWDSPLHF. Full variable domain (outside the CDR3, taken from reference TRBV18 and TRBJ1-6): NAGVMQNPRHLVRRRGQEARLRCSPMKGHSHVYWYRQLPEEGLKFMVYLQKENIIDESGMPKERFSAEFPKEGPSILRIQQVVRGDSAAYFCATRGWDSPLHFGNGTRLTVT.